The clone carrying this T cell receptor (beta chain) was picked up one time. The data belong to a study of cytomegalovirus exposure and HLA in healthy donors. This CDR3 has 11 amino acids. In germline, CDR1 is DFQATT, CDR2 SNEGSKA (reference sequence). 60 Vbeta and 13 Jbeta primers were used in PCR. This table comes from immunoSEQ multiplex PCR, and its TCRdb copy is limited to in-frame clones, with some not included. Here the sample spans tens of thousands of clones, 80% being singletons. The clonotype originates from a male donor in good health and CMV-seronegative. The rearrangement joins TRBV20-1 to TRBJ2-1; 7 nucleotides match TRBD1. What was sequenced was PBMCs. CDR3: CKTGQYNEQFF. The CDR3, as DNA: TGCAAGACAGGGCAGTACAATGAGCAGTTCTTC.